This is a list of T cell receptor beta chains from one sample in a study of blood T cell repertoires in COVID-19. Here immunoSEQ multiplex PCR was the method, and the copy in TCRdb shows in-frame clones only, minus some. Of some 280,000 clones in the sample, about nine tenths were seen once. The sequenced sample was peripheral blood. These receptors all come from a woman aged 40 to 49 who had recovered from COVID-19. Both conserved end residues are part of each CDR3. A D gene is named only where the DNA matches it firmly. Only some rows state a clone size, as once, few, many or a class for expanded clones.

13	TRBV27	.	.	TRBJ2-3	CASSLDQGDTQYF	TGTGCCAGCAGTTTGGATCAGGGAGATACGCAGTATTTT
15	TRBV7-8	.	.	TRBJ2-1	CASSLLANSYNEQFF	TGTGCCAGCAGCTTGCTTGCGAACTCCTACAATGAGCAGTTCTTC
11	TRBV20-1	.	.	TRBJ1-1	CSAPHLSEAFF	TGCAGTGCTCCCCACCTGAGTGAAGCTTTCTTT
17	TRBV19	TRBD2	.	TRBJ2-3	CASSPWSGSWGTDTQYF	TGTGCCAGTAGTCCTTGGAGCGGGAGTTGGGGCACAGATACGCAGTATTTT
14	TRBV3-1/TRBV3-2	TRBD1	.	TRBJ1-5	CASSLQGADQPQHF	TGTGCCAGCAGCCTGCAGGGGGCTGATCAGCCCCAGCATTTT
14	TRBV24-1	.	.	TRBJ2-3	CATSEDGSWGAQYF	TGTGCCACCAGTGAGGACGGGAGCTGGGGGGCGCAGTATTTT
16	TRBV6-1	TRBD2	.	TRBJ2-7	CASSEVGGRSSYEQYF	TGTGCCAGCAGTGAAGTCGGCGGGAGGTCCTCCTACGAGCAGTACTTC
16	TRBV4-1	TRBD2	.	TRBJ2-3	CASSQGGTSATDTQYF	TGCGCCAGCAGCCAAGGGGGGACTAGCGCCACAGATACGCAGTATTTT
15	TRBV7-2	TRBD2	.	TRBJ2-7	CASSLRSGSSYEQYF	TGTGCCAGCAGCTTGCGGAGCGGGAGTTCCTACGAGCAGTACTTC
16	TRBV10-3	TRBD1	.	TRBJ1-4	CAISESTGATNEKLFF	TGTGCCATCAGTGAGTCCACAGGGGCAACTAATGAAAAACTGTTTTTT
18	TRBV3-1/TRBV3-2	.	.	TRBJ2-6	CASSQITRALPGANVLTF	TGTGCCAGCAGCCAAATCACTAGGGCACTACCTGGGGCCAACGTCCTGACTTTC
15	TRBV7-8	.	.	TRBJ2-7	CASSSRPGENYEQYF	TGTGCCAGCAGCTCTCGACCGGGAGAGAACTACGAGCAGTACTTC
16	TRBV19	TRBD1	.	TRBJ2-7	CASSISLGTGGSEQYF	TGTGCCAGTAGTATATCGCTCGGGACAGGGGGTTCCGAGCAGTACTTC
14	TRBV24-1	.	.	TRBJ1-2	CATSDFTGNYGYTF	TGTGCCACCAGTGATTTTACAGGGAACTATGGCTACACCTTC
16	TRBV10-1	.	few	TRBJ1-3	CASSTREGISGNTIYF	TGCGCCAGCAGCACCAGGGAGGGAATTTCTGGAAACACCATATATTTT
16	TRBV7-9	TRBD1	.	TRBJ2-2	CASSLRGQGVTGELFF	TGTGCCAGCAGCTTAAGGGGACAGGGGGTCACCGGGGAGCTGTTTTTT
18	TRBV7-2	.	.	TRBJ1-1	CASSSRYSGVGLYTEAFF	TGTGCCAGCAGCTCGAGGTACTCAGGGGTGGGGCTGTACACTGAAGCTTTCTTT
15	TRBV7-8	TRBD1	.	TRBJ1-2	CASSLAGGGIYGYTF	TGTGCCAGCAGCTTAGCAGGGGGCGGAATCTATGGCTACACCTTC
11	TRBV10-3	.	.	TRBJ2-1	CAISAENEQFF	TGTGCCATCAGTGCAGAAAATGAGCAGTTCTTC
13	TRBV5-6	.	.	TRBJ2-7	CASSLGWPNEQYF	TGTGCCAGCAGCTTGGGATGGCCCAACGAGCAGTACTTC
15	TRBV5-5	.	.	TRBJ1-1	CASSQVDSLNTEAFF	TGTGCCAGCAGCCAAGTGGACAGCCTGAACACTGAAGCTTTCTTT
19	TRBV4-2	TRBD2	.	TRBJ2-3	CASSQRLISSGSLGDTQYF	TGTGCCAGCAGCCAACGACTGATCTCTAGCGGGAGTTTAGGAGATACGCAGTATTTT
17	TRBV30	TRBD1	.	TRBJ1-1	CAWSVRDRGSPNTEAFF	TGTGCCTGGAGTGTAAGGGACAGGGGGTCGCCTAACACTGAAGCTTTCTTT
14	TRBV5-5	TRBD2	.	TRBJ2-7	CASSLTGGRWEQYF	TGTGCCAGCAGCTTAACGGGAGGGAGGTGGGAGCAGTACTTC
16	TRBV28	.	.	TRBJ1-5	CASSLAGAGSNQPQHF	TGTGCCAGCAGCCTAGCAGGGGCCGGGAGCAATCAGCCCCAGCATTTT
15	TRBV7-9	TRBD1	.	TRBJ2-3	CASSRRGHSTDTQYF	TGTGCCAGCAGCCGCAGGGGGCACAGCACAGATACGCAGTATTTT
11	TRBV7-6	.	.	TRBJ1-1	CASSLNGEAFF	TGTGCCAGCAGCCTCAACGGTGAAGCTTTCTTT
15	TRBV21-1	.	.	TRBJ2-5	CASSKWATPRETQYF	TGTGCCAGCAGCAAATGGGCTACCCCCCGGGAGACCCAGTACTTC
14	TRBV5-6	.	.	TRBJ2-7	CASSFAGGSKGPYF	.
13	TRBV7-3	.	.	TRBJ1-1	CASRRQPGTEAFF	TGTGCCAGCAGGAGACAGCCGGGCACTGAAGCTTTCTTT
18	TRBV5-4	TRBD2	.	TRBJ2-3	CASSPKEVGTSGRYTQYF	TGTGCCAGCAGCCCGAAAGAGGTGGGGACTAGCGGGAGGTATACGCAGTATTTT
16	TRBV18	.	.	TRBJ1-2	CASSADNRVPNYGYTF	TGTGCCAGCTCAGCCGATAACAGGGTTCCAAACTATGGCTACACCTTC
15	TRBV5-8	.	.	TRBJ1-1	CASSLAGVMNTEAFF	TGTGCCAGCAGCTTGGCCGGTGTAATGAACACTGAAGCTTTCTTT
14	TRBV5-6	.	.	TRBJ1-5	CASSLWGGGQPQHF	TGTGCCAGCAGCTTGTGGGGGGGCGGACAGCCCCAGCATTTT
16	TRBV7-9	TRBD1	.	TRBJ2-4	CASSHLGDSLKNIQYF	TGTGCCAGCAGCCACCTGGGGGACAGTCTCAAAAACATTCAGTACTTC
18	TRBV7-6	TRBD2	.	TRBJ2-7	CASSRNGLAGGKSYEQYF	TGTGCCAGCAGCCGAAACGGACTAGCGGGAGGGAAGAGTTACGAGCAGTACTTC
15	TRBV18	TRBD2	.	TRBJ2-1	CASSPGAGGPYEQFF	TGTGCCAGCTCACCTGGAGCGGGAGGGCCCTATGAGCAGTTCTTC